The 7 T cell receptor beta chains in this list originate from one sample, sequenced in a study of T-cell reconstitution after alpha-beta-depleted transplantation in children. The TCRbeta library was prepared with unique molecular identifiers. TCRdb ran MiXCR on the PCR reads and lists one entry per CDR3 protein. The sample carries 350,000 to 500,000 distinct CDR3 sequences, over 40% recorded once. The source was PBMCs, collected before TCRalphabeta/CD19-depleted stem cell transplant. The receptors originated from a girl aged 2-10 years with aplastic anemia, due to receive a stem cell transplant.

The V gene is TRBV7-9, the J gene TRBJ2-5; D gene ambiguous. The ends were cut back, 2 bases at V and 5 bases at J, with 6 bases in the middle. This CDR3 has 12 amino acids. The germline V gene encodes CDR1 SEHNR and CDR2 FQNEAQ (reference sequence). CDR3 in amino acids: CASSLPLETQYF. In DNA form, the CDR3 reads TGTGCCAGCAGCTTACCGTTGGAGACCCAGTACTTC.

This clonotype was seen just once. V is TRBV28 and J is TRBJ2-1; 11 bases fit TRBD2. The CDR3 has 15 residues. Germline V gene sequence: CDR1 MDHEN, CDR2 SYDVKM. After removal of 6 bases from V and 7 bases from J, the junction contained 8 bases not matched to a gene. CDR3 protein: CASSLLAGGENEQFF. The CDR3 nucleotides are TGTGCCAGCAGCCTCCTAGCGGGAGGTGAGAATGAGCAGTTCTTC. The full variable domain, with the rest looked up from reference TRBV28 and TRBJ2-1, is DVKVTQSSRYLVKRTGEKVFLECVQDMDHENMFWYRQDPGLGLRLIYFSYDVKMKEKGDIPEGYSVSREKKERFSLILESASTNQTSMYLCASSLLAGGENEQFFGPGTRLTVL.

The chain joins TRBV6-5 to TRBJ1-6; 7 nucleotides agree with TRBD1. Per germline, CDR1 MNHEY and CDR2 SVGAGI. This CDR3 comprises 15 residues. The V segment lost 0 bases and the J segment 14 bases; nucleotides outside the gene matches: 10. CDR3 sequence reads: CASSYSLQGPSALHF. Here the CDR3 DNA reads TGTGCCAGCAGTTACTCACTACAGGGGCCCTCTGCCCTCCACTTT.

This clonotype was seen ten or more times. CDR3 loop: CASSMDRTRTDTQYF. DNA of the CDR3: TGTGCCAGCAGCATGGACAGGACACGGACAGATACGCAGTATTTT. The chain links TRBV7-2 to TRBJ2-3, with 7 bases fitting TRBD1. The CDR3 is 15 residues long. CDR1 is SGHTA, CDR2 FQGNSA, per germline. V gave up 5 bases and J gave up 3 bases; unmatched junction bases: 8.

V usage is TRBV5-5 and J usage is TRBJ2-5, with D unclear. Germline-derived CDR1 and CDR2 are SGHKS and YYEKEE (reference sequence). The CDR3 is 14 residues long. V dropped 0 bases and J dropped 3 bases, with 9 bases sitting between them. The CDR3, as DNA: TGTGCCAGCAGCTTGGCGTTTGCAGAAGAGACCCAGTACTTC. Protein: CASSLAFAEETQYF.

This clonotype has a handful of counts. V and J are TRBV27 and TRBJ2-1, with D possibly called TRBD1 or TRBD2 (5 bases each). Germline loops: CDR1 MNHEY, CDR2 SMNVEV (reference sequence). V shed 1 base and J shed 4 bases, with 11 bases lying between them. CDR3 length: 15 amino acids. DNA for the CDR3: TGTGCCAGCAGTTTATGGGGGAGCACTTACAATGAGCAGTTCTTC. The encoded protein is CASSLWGSTYNEQFF.

Only a few counts were recorded for this clonotype. The chain is built from TRBV7-3 and TRBJ1-3; a possible D gene is TRBD1 (5 bases). CDR3 length: 17 amino acids. Deletions cut 1 base from V and 2 bases from J, with 15 bases between. Germline V CDR1 and CDR2: SGHTA, FQGTGA. The DNA of the CDR3 is TGTGCCAGCAGCTTAAGGGGGACGGGGTACCCTGGAAACACCATATATTTT. This codes for CASSLRGTGYPGNTIYF.